The following is a TCR beta chain sequence with its context. Its specificity is unknown. Autopsy tissues included GI tract, liver, skin and lymphoid organs. The sample comes from a study of tissue T cells after allogeneic stem cell transplantation. Study-wide results and caveats: TCR repertoires tracked anatomic similarity, regardless of disease or transplant status. Shared clones across patients were few; motif clustering revealed tissue-specific shared signatures.

Method: immunoSEQ multiplex PCR; TCRdb's copy keeps in-frame clones and lacks some. The sample includes 4,000 or so clones, approximately 74% of them seen just once. The sequence came from a woman aged 18-49 years with breast cancer. Source: left colon tissue, taken at autopsy.

CDR3 coding DNA: TGCGCCAGCAGCGGGTCGGGGGACCAACAAGAGACCCAGTACTTC. It specifies CASSGSGDQQETQYF. V is TRBV5-1 and J is TRBJ2-5; D may be TRBD2 (6 bases). V was pared by 4 bases and J by 2 bases, with 15 bases between. CDR3 size: 15 residues. In germline, CDR1 is SGHRS, CDR2 YFSETQ.